This T cell receptor beta chain originates from a study of early T cells in non-severe SARS-CoV-2 infection. Overall study: Investigators sequenced bulk RNA drawn from unsorted whole blood, and chains remained unpaired. Study findings and constraints: Matching against VDJdb likely underestimated virus-specific expansions, favoring anti-spike CD8.

Germline values: CDR1 SGHTA, CDR2 FQGNSA. V was clipped by 8 bases and J by 2 bases; unmatched bases: 16. The CDR3 runs to 17 residues. This clonotype appeared many times. Its antigen is not known. Attachment of unique molecular identifiers to individual cDNA molecules was performed. TCRdb reanalysed the 5' RACE reads using MiXCR and keeps one entry per CDR3 protein. The sample lists 90,000 to 120,000 distinct CDR3 sequences; 11% were seen once. Source material: whole blood. The source is an adult who was a healthcare worker with PCR-confirmed SARS-CoV-2 infection or an uninfected control (not recorded which). The J gene is TRBJ2-3, the V gene TRBV7-2, with 7 bases fitting TRBD2. CDR3: CASRQHGAGEATDTQYF. CDR3 bases: TGTGCCAGCCGTCAACATGGGGCGGGGGAAGCCACAGATACGCAGTATTTT.